These T cell receptor beta chains were read from a single sample in a study of blood T cell repertoires in COVID-19. Here immunoSEQ multiplex PCR was the method, and the copy in TCRdb shows in-frame clones only, minus some. The sample consists of under 250,000 clones, approximately 86% of them appearing once. Sequenced input: peripheral blood. These receptors were obtained from a man older than 75 with acute or convalescent COVID-19. CDR3s include the opening cysteine and the closing phenylalanine or tryptophan. D genes are given only for firm matches. Rows give clone size only sometimes, using once, few, many, or a class for an expanded clone.

V gene	clone size	J gene	D gene	CDR3 DNA	CDR3 protein
TRBV9	once	TRBJ2-7	TRBD1	TGTGCCAGCAGCGGGACAGGGACATCCTACGAGCAGTACTTC	CASSGTGTSYEQYF
TRBV15	.	TRBJ2-7	TRBD2	TGTGCCACCAGCCCGACTAGCGGGAGCTACGAGCAGTACTTC	CATSPTSGSYEQYF
TRBV5-3	.	TRBJ2-7	TRBD2	TGTGCCAGAAGCCTGGTGGGTCAAACCGGAGCGGGGGGTCCGGAGCAGTACTTC	CARSLVGQTGAGGPEQYF
TRBV29-1	.	TRBJ2-1	TRBD1	TGCAGCGTTGTAATGGGACAGGGGTCTGGCTCCTACAATGAGCAGTTCTTC	CSVVMGQGSGSYNEQFF
TRBV5-5	.	TRBJ1-3	TRBD1	TGTGCCAGCAGCTTTGACAGGGCCGGAAACACCATATATTTT	CASSFDRAGNTIYF
TRBV19	.	TRBJ2-3	TRBD2	TGTGCCAGTAGTATAGGGTTAGCGGGAGTATCTGATACGCAGTATTTT	CASSIGLAGVSDTQYF
TRBV28	.	TRBJ1-6	TRBD1	TGTGCCAGCAGTTGGGGACAGTACTATAATTCACCCCTCCACTTT	CASSWGQYYNSPLHF
TRBV7-9	.	TRBJ1-2	.	TGTGCCAGCAGCCAGACTCGAGGACTAAACTATGGCTACACCTTC	CASSQTRGLNYGYTF
TRBV9	once	TRBJ1-2	.	TGTGCCAGCAGCGTAGGGGCCGACAGTACCCGAGGCTACACCTTC	CASSVGADSTRGYTF
TRBV4-1	.	TRBJ2-7	.	TGCGCCAGCAGCCAAGGTCAGTCCCAAACCTACGAGCAGTACTTC	CASSQGQSQTYEQYF
TRBV3-1/TRBV3-2	.	TRBJ2-3	.	TGTGCCAGCAGCCACCGAACGACGGGGGCAGATACGCAGTATTTT	CASSHRTTGADTQYF
TRBV18	.	TRBJ1-1	.	TGTGCCAGCTTACTACAGGAGAACACTGAAGCTTTCTTT	CASLLQENTEAFF
TRBV5-1	once	TRBJ1-1	TRBD1	TGCGCCAGCAGCTTGTTTGGGACAGGGGGCACTGAAGCTTTCTTT	CASSLFGTGGTEAFF
TRBV5-1	.	TRBJ2-3	TRBD2	TGCGCCAGCAGCTGGGGACTAGCGGGGGCCTCTAGCACAGATACGCAGTATTTT	CASSWGLAGASSTDTQYF
TRBV11-2	.	TRBJ1-1	.	TGTGCCAGCAGCTTAAGAGGCATGGGAGGCGAAGCTTTCTTT	CASSLRGMGGEAFF
TRBV4-1	.	TRBJ1-6	.	TGCGCCAGCAGCCAAAGTTTACGACAAGGCTATTCACCCCTCCACTTT	CASSQSLRQGYSPLHF
TRBV28	.	TRBJ1-1	.	TGTGCCAGCAGTTTATCCTGGGGGGACACTGAAGCTTTCTTT	CASSLSWGDTEAFF
TRBV6-2/TRBV6-3	.	TRBJ1-1	.	TGTGCCAGCAGTCCCAAGGGAGCGAACACTGAAGCTTTCTTT	CASSPKGANTEAFF
TRBV2	.	TRBJ1-6	.	TGTGCCAGCAGTGAAGGGCAGGGTTCCGGTTCACCCCTCCACTTT	CASSEGQGSGSPLHF
TRBV13	.	TRBJ1-1	.	TGTGCCAGCAGACTGACAGAAATTGAAGCTTTCTTT	CASRLTEIEAFF
TRBV6-6	.	TRBJ2-5	TRBD1	TGTGCCAGCAGTTACTCACCCCGGGACAGGGTAACCCAGTACTTC	CASSYSPRDRVTQYF
TRBV7-3	.	TRBJ2-2	.	TGTGCCAGCAGCCTAGAGGAGCGCAGCACCGGGGAGCTGTTTTTT	CASSLEERSTGELFF
TRBV18	.	TRBJ1-1	.	TGTGCCAGCTCAAATTTTCAGGGAGGCACTGAAGCTTTCTTT	CASSNFQGGTEAFF
TRBV9	few	TRBJ2-5	.	TGTGCCAGCAGCAGTAGCGGAGGAGCTGGGGAGACCCAGTACTTC	CASSSSGGAGETQYF